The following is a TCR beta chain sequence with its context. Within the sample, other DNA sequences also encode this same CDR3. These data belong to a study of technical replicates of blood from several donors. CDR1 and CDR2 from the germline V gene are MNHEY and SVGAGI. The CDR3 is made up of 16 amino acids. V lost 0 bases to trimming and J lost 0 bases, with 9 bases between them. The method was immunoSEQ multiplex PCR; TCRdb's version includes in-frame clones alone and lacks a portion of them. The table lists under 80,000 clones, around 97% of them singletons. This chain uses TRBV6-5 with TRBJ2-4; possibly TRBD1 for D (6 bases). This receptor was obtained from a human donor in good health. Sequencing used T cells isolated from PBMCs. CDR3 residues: CASSYSGALAKNIQYF. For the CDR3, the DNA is TGTGCCAGCAGTTACTCGGGGGCTCTAGCCAAAAACATTCAGTACTTC.